This TCR beta chain was observed in a study of regulatory T cells in long-lasting Graves disease (dated by TCRdb to the early 2020s). Study-wide context: To count as having persistent Graves' disease, a patient had to have received antithyroid drug treatment for over 5 years with TSH receptor autoantibodies remaining persistently positive. In the clinical cohort, patients with persistent Graves' disease had used antithyroid drugs for an average of around 9.3 years. This study used TCR sequencing and RNA sequencing of peripheral blood to compare persistent Graves' disease patients against newly diagnosed Graves' disease patients. The study was conducted in China and was registered as a clinical trial. A total of 33 samples underwent TCR sequencing: about 13 from persistent and 20 from newly diagnosed Graves' disease patients. Beyond this particular receptor, the publication reports: The authors noted that the small sample size was a limitation that may lower accuracy. Peripheral blood alone was examined, since thyroid tissue, which constituted the primary lesion, could not be accessed. Persistent patients shared more public clonotypes among themselves (roughly 2,700) than newly diagnosed patients did (about 970). TRBV28, TRBJ1-2 and TRBJ2-5 were preferentially used in persistent disease, while TRBV20-1 and TRBJ2-1 were favored in newly diagnosed disease. Sequencing and analysis were limited to the TCR beta chain. Compared with newly diagnosed patients, patients with persistent Graves' disease had lower TCR Shannon entropy and fewer highly expanded clones, which suggests clonal expansion.

Library construction relied on multiplex PCR. The run used an Illumina HiSeq 4000. CDR3 regions were amplified by Arm-PCR with iRepertoire HTBI primers to construct TCR beta libraries. PCR products were gel purified before sequencing. For the original study's pipeline: Across samples, roughly 60 TRBV and 15 or so TRBJ segments were identified and used for gene usage analysis of CDR3 amino acid clonotypes. COPE and FqMerger were used to merge the filtered high-quality paired reads into contigs. BLAST was used to align contigs to IMGT TRBV, TRBD and TRBJ reference genes, and CDR3 was defined according to IMGT. Clonotypes above 0.1% frequency were classified as highly expanded clones. Shannon entropy served as the measure of repertoire diversity, while the Gini coefficient captured V-J evenness. A clonotype was considered public if more than one individual shared it. TCRdb cleaned the public reads at Q25 with fastp, built clones with MiXCR and kept in-frame beta chains. Rows with one shared CDR3 protein collapse into an entry with the most common genes and DNA. None of the V and J calls come from the authors' own analysis; TCRdb made them. Recorded for this sample are around 400,000 distinct CDR3 sequences; around 23% of them occurred a single time. 14% of the sample belongs to the ten largest clones.

Reading the germline V gene gives CDR1 MDHEN and CDR2 SYDVKM. The germline ends are 14 bases apart after V is trimmed by 6 bases and J by 5 bases. The CDR3, cysteine through phenylalanine, is 13 amino acids long. Here the CDR3 DNA is all that survives: 39 bases in frame from base 1. This clonotype was seen ten or more times. This receptor's antigen is unknown. Base qualities are not provided; no much larger clone lies one nucleotide away. This specimen's time point label, per the study, means: persistent/refractory GD, antithyroid drugs over 5 years with positive TRAb. For both TCR sequencing and RNA sequencing, RNA was extracted from PBMCs in TRIzol. Graves' disease was diagnosed according to American Thyroid Association guidelines. Patients were recruited from an endocrinology department in Xi'an, China. From each patient, nine milliliters of peripheral blood was collected into an EDTA anticoagulant tube. Ficoll Paque Plus density gradient separation was used to isolate PBMCs, and no additional T cell sorting was done. RNA quality was checked with an Agilent 2100 Bioanalyzer and agarose gel, and concentration with a NanoDrop 2000.

The sequenced sample was peripheral blood mononuclear cells (PBMCs), obtained when the disease was refractory, from a patient treated with antithyroid drugs. The chain is assembled from TRBV28 and TRBJ2-7, with a weak D call of TRBD2 (5 bases match). The clonotype originates from a female donor with Graves disease. CDR3 sequence: CASSRSGYHEQYF. The nucleotide sequence reads as follows: TGTGCCAGCAGCCGCTCGGGGTACCACGAGCAGTACTTC.